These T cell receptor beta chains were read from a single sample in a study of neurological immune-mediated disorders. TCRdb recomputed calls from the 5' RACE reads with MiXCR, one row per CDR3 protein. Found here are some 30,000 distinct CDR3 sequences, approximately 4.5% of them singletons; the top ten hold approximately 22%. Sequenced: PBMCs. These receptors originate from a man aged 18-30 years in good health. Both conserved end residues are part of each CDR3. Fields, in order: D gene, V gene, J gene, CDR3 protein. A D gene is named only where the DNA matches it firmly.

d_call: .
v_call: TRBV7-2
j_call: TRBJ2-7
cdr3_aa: CASSLAGETRAFYEQYF

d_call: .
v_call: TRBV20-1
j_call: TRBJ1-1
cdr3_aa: CSAQVHTEAFF

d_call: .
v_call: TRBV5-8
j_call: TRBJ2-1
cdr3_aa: CASSFGGEVYNEQFF

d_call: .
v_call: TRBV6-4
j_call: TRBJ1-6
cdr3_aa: CASSDRAGENSPLHF

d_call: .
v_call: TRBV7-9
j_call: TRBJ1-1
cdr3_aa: CASSLYRFMNTEAFF

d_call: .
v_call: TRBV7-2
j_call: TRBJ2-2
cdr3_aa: CASSWGFGGGITGELFF

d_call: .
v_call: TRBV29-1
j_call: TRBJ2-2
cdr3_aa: CSVSGVGNTGELFF

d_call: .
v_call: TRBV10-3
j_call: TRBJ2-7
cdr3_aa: CAISDLGSLSYEQYF

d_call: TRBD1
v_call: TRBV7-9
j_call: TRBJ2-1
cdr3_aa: CASSTGGTGVFIEQFF

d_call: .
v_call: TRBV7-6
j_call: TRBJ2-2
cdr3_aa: CASSFGGYGELFF

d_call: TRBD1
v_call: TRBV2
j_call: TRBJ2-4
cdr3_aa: CASSGTGGVSDIQYF

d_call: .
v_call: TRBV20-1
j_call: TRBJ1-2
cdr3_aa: CSARITGYGYTF

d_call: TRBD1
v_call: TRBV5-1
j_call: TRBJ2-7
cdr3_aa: CASSADRVSSYEQYF

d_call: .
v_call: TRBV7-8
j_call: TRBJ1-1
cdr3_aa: CASTARGRVEAFF

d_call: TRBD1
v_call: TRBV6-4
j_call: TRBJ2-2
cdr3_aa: CASSARTGSGELFF

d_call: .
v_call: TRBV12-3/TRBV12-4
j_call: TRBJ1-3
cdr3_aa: CASSPEGNTIYF

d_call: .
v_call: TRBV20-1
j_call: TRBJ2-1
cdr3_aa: CSAGARPGLMNNEQFF

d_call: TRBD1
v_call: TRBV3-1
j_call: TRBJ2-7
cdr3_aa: CASSQSGDRKRNEQYF

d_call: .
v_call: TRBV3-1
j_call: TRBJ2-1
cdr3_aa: CASSQGFLGESSYNEQFF

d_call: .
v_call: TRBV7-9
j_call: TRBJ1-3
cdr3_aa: CASSFGSLSGNTIYF

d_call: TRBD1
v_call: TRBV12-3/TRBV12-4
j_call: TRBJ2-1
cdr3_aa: CASSPRTGTYNEQFF

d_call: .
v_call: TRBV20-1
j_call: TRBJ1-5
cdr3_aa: CSARPGYLNSNQPQHF

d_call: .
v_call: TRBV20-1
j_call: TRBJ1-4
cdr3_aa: CSAKDEKLFF

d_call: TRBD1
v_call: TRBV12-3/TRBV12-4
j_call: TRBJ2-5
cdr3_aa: CASSSDRGNRETQYF

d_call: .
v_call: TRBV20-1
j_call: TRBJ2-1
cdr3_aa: CSARDYTRSSYNEQFF

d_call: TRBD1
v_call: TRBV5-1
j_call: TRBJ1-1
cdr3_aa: CASSLGYRGPGTEAFF

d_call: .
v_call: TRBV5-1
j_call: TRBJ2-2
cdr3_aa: CASSWGWTATNTGELFF

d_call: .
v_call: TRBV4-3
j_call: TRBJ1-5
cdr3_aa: CASSQDVGRVGTQHF

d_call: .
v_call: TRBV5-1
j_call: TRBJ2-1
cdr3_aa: CASSWGAAVNEQFF

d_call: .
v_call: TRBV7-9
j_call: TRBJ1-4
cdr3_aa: CASSSTSGIANEKLFF

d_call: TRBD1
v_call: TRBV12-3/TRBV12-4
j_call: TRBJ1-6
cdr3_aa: CASRGTGTGHSPLHF

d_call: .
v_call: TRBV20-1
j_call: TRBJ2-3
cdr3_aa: CSASRGRGGGADTQYF

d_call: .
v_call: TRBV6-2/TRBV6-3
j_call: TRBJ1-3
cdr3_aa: CASSYSIFAGYSGNTIYF

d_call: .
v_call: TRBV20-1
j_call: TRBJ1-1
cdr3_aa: CRGGTGNTEAFF

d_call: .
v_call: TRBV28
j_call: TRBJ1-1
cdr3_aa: CASWDTMNTEAFF

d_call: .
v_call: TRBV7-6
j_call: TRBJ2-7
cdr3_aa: CASSLDSGFYEQYF

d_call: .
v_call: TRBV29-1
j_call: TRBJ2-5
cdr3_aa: CSVVRGLSQETQYF

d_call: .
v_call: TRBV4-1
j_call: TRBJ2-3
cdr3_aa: CASSQDSSSDTQYF

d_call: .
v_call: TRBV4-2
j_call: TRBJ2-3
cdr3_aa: CASSQGHKRIIDTQYF

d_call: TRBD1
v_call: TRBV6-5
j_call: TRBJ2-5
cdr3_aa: CATRTGGETQYF

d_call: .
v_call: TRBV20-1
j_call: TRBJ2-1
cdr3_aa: CSARDTSSGYNEQFF